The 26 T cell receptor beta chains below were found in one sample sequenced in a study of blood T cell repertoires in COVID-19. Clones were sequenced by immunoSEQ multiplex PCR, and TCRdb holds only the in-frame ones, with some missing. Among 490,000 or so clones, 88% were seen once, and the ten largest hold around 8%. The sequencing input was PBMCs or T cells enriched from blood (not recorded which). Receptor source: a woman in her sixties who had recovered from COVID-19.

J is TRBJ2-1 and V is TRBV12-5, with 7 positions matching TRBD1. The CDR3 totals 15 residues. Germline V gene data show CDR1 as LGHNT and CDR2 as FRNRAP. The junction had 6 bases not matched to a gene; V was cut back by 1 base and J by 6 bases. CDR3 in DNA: TGTGCTAGTGGTTTGGGAACCGGGACAGTCAATGAGCAGTTCTTC. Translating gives CASGLGTGTVNEQFF. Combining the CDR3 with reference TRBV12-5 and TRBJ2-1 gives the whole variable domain DARVTQTPRHKVTEMGQEVTMRCQPILGHNTVFWYRQTMMQGLELLAYFRNRAPLDDSGMPKDRFSAEMPDATLATLKIQPSEPRDSAVYFCASGLGTGTVNEQFFGPGTRLTVL.

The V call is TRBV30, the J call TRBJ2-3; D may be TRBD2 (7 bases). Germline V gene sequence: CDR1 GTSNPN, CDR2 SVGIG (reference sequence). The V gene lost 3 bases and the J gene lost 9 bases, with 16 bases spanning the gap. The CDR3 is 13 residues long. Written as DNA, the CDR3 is TGTGCCTGGAGCCAACGAGGGGGGGGCACGCAGTATTTT. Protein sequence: CAWSQRGGGTQYF.

The CDR3 region is CASSLDNRWWNSPLHF. CDR3 bases: TGTGCCAGCAGCTTAGATAACAGGTGGTGGAATTCACCCCTCCACTTT. The chain combines TRBV11-2 with TRBJ1-6; TRBD1 is a possible D gene (5 bases). Germline V lookup: CDR1 SGHAT, CDR2 FQNNGV. V was shortened by 0 bases and J by 7 bases, with 13 bases between the two germline ends. This CDR3 is 16 amino acids long.

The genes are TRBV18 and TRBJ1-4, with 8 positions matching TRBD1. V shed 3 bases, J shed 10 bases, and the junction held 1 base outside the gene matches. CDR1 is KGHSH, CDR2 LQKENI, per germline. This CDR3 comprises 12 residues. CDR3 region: CASSPQGAKLFF. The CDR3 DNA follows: TGTGCCAGCTCACCGCAGGGGGCAAAACTGTTTTTT.

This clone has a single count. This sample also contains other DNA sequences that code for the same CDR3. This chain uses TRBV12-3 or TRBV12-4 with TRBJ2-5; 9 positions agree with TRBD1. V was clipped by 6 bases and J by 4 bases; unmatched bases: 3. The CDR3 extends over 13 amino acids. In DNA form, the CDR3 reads TGTGCCAGCAGCCCGACAGGGGGAGAGACCCAGTACTTC. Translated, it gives CASSPTGGETQYF.

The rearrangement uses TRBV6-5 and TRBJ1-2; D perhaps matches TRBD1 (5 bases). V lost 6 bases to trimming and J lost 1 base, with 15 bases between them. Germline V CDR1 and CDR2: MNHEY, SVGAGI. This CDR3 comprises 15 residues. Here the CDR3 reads CASRPGLGLNYGYTF. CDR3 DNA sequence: TGTGCCAGCAGGCCGGGTTTGGGACTTAACTATGGCTACACCTTC.

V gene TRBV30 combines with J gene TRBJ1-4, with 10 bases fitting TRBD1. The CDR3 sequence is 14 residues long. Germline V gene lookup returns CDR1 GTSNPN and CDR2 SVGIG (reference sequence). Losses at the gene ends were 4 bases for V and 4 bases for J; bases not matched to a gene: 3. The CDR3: CAWTGTGVNEKLFF. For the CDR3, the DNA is TGTGCCTGGACTGGGACAGGGGTTAATGAAAAACTGTTTTTT.

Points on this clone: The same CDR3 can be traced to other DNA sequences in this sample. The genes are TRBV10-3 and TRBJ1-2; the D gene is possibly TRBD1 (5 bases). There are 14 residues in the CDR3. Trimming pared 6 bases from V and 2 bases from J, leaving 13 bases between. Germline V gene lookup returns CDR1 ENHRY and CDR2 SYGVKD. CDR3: CAISDRDSNYGYTF. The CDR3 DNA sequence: TGTGCCATCAGCGACAGAGACTCGAACTATGGCTACACCTTC.

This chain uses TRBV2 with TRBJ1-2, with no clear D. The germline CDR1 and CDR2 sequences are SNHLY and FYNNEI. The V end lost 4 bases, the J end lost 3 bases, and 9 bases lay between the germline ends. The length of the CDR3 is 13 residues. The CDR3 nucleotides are TGTGCCAGCAGTGGGGCACAACACTATGGCTACACCTTC. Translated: CASSGAQHYGYTF.

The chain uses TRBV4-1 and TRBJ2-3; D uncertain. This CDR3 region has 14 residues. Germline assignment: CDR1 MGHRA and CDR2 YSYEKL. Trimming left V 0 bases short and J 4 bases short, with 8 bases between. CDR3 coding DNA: TGCGCCAGCAGCCAAGAGTCCAGTCCAGATACGCAGTATTTT. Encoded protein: CASSQESSPDTQYF.

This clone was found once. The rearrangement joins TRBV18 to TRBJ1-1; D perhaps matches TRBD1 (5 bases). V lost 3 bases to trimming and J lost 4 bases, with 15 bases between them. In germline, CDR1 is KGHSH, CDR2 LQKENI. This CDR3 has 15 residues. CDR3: CASSPAGGGGTEAFF. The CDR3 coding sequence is TGTGCCAGCTCACCGGCCGGGGGTGGGGGCACTGAAGCTTTCTTT.

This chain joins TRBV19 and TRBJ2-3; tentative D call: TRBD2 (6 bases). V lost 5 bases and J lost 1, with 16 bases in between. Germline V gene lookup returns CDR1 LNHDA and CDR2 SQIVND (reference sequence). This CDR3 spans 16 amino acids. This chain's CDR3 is CASSPRRGRGTDTQYF. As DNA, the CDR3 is TGTGCCAGTAGTCCCCGGAGGGGTAGGGGCACAGATACGCAGTATTTT.

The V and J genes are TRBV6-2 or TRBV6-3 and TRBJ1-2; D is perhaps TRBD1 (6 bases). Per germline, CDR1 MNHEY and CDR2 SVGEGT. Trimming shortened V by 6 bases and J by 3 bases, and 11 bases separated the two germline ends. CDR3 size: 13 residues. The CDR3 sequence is CASSSDSYYGYTF. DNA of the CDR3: TGTGCCAGCAGCTCGGACAGTTACTATGGCTACACCTTC.

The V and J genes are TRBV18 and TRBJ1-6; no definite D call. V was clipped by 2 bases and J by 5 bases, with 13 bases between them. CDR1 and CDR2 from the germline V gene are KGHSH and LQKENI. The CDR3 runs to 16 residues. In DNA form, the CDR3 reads TGTGCCAGCTCACCAGGACTGTCGGTGGATAATTCACCCCTCCACTTT. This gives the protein CASSPGLSVDNSPLHF. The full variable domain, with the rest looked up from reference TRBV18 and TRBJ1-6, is NAGVMQNPRHLVRRRGQEARLRCSPMKGHSHVYWYRQLPEEGLKFMVYLQKENIIDESGMPKERFSAEFPKEGPSILRIQQVVRGDSAAYFCASSPGLSVDNSPLHFGNGTRLTVT.

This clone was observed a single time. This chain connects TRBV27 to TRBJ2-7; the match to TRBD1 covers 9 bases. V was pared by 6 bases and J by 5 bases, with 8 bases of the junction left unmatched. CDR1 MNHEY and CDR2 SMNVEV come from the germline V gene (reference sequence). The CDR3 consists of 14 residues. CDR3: CASRRTGALDEQYF. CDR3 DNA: TGTGCCAGCAGAAGGACAGGGGCTTTGGACGAGCAGTACTTC.

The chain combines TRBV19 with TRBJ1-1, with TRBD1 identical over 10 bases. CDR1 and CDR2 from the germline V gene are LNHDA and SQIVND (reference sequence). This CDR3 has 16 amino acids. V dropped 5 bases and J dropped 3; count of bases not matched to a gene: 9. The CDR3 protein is CASSPRLGQGDTEAFF. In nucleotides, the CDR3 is TGTGCCAGTAGTCCTCGATTAGGACAGGGGGACACTGAAGCTTTCTTT.

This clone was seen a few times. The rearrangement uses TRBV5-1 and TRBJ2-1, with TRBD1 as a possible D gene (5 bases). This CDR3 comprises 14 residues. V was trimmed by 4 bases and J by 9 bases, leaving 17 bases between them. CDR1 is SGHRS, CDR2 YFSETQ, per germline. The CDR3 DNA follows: TGCGCCAGCAGCCTTATGCTCCAGGGCACTGAGCAGTTCTTC. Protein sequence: CASSLMLQGTEQFF.

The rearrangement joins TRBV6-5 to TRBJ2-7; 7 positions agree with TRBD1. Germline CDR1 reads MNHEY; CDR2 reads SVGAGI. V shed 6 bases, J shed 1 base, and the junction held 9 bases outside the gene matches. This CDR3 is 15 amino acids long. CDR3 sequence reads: CASSLTWDSSYEQYV. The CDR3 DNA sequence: TGTGCCAGCAGCCTTACTTGGGACAGTTCCTACGAGCAGTACGTC.

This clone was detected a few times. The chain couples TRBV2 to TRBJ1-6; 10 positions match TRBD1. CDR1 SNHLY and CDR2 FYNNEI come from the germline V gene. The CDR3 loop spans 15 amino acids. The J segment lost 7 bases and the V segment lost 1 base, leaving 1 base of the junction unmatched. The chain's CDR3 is CASSEGTGGNSPLHF. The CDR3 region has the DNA TGTGCCAGCAGTGAAGGGACAGGGGGGAATTCACCCCTCCACTTT.

The CDR3: CASSLEVRGKGNTIYF. The CDR3 DNA reads as TGTGCCAGCAGCTTGGAAGTCAGGGGAAAGGGAAACACCATATATTTT. The chain links TRBV5-6 to TRBJ1-3; maybe TRBD1 (6 bases). Per germline, CDR1 SGHDT and CDR2 YYEEEE. This CDR3 spans 16 amino acids. The ends were cut back, 0 bases at V and 4 bases at J, with 14 bases in the middle.

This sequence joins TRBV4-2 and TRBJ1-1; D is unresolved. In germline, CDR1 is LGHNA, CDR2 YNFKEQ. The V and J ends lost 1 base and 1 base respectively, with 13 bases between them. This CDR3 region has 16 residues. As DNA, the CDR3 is TGTGCCAGCAGCCAAGTGTCCGGAACGGGGAACACTGAAGCTTTCTTT. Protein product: CASSQVSGTGNTEAFF.

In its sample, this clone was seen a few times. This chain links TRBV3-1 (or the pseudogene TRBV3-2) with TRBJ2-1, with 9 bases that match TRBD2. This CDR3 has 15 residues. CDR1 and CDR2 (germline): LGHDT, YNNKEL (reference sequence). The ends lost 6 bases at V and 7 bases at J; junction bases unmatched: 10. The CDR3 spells CASSRRGLAGNEQFF. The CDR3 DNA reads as TGTGCCAGCAGTCGGAGGGGGCTAGCGGGGAATGAGCAGTTCTTC.

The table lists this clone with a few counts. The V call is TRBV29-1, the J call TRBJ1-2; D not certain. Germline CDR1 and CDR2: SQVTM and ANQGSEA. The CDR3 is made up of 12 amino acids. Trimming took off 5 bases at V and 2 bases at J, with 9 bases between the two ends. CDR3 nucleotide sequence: TGCAGCGTTCTTTGGCAGAACTATGGCTACACCTTC. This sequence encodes CSVLWQNYGYTF.

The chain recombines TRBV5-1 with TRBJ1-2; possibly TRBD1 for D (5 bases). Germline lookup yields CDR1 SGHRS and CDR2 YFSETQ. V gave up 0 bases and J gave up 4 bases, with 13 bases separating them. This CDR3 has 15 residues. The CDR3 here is CASSLVGLPFYGYTF. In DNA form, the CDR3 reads TGCGCCAGCAGCTTGGTGGGACTTCCATTCTATGGCTACACCTTC.

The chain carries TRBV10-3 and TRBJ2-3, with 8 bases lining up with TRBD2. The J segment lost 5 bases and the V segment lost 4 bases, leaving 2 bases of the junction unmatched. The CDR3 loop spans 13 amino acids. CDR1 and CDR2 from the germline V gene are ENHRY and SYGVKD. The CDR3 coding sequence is TGTGCCATCAGTGCGGGGGGGCAAGATACGCAGTATTTT. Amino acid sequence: CAISAGGQDTQYF.

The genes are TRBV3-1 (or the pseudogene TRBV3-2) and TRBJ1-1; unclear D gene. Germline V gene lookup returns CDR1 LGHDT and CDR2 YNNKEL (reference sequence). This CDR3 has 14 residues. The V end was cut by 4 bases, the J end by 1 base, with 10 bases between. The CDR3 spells CASSRHEGNTEAFF. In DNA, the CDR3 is TGTGCCAGCAGCCGACATGAGGGGAACACTGAAGCTTTCTTT.